The sequence of this T cell receptor beta chain was determined in a study of T cell repertoires in cytomegalovirus infection. Study background: It was the public TCR beta signatures that indicated both CMV infection and matching HLA type. Overall study results and limits: CMV carriers having the relevant HLA were flagged by cumulative public TCR beta family frequency. HLA-C-restricted CMV clonotypes gave the most frequent clonotype in two of eight donors.

TCRdb processed the reads anew with MiXCR; each CDR3 protein has one entry. The table includes over 100,000 distinct CDR3 sequences, roughly a tenth detected once. For this clonotype: What it binds is unknown.

The CDR3 consists of 12 residues. Germline lookup yields CDR1 MNHEY and CDR2 SVGEGT. Trimming took 1 base from V and 5 from J, leaving 5 bases between them. V and J are TRBV6-2 or TRBV6-3 and TRBJ1-2; D gene uncertain. The sequenced material came from PBMCs, sequenced either directly or after in vitro stimulation (not recorded which). The receptor was isolated from a human donor in good health (CMV status not recorded). Some clones in this sample may be carry-over from other donors' samples. CDR3 sequence: CASSYWTYGYTF. In DNA form, the CDR3 reads TGTGCCAGCAGTTACTGGACTTATGGCTACACCTTC.